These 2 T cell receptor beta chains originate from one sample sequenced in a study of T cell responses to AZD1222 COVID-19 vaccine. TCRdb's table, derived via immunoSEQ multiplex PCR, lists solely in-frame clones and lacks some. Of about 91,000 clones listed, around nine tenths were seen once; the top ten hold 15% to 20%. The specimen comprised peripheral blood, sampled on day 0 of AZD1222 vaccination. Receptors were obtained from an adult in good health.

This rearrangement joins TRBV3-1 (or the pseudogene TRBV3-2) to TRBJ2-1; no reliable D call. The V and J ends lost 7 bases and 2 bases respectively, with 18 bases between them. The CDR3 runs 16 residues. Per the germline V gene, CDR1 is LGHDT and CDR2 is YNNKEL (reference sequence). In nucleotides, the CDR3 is TGTGCCAGCACACCCATGATCGGTCGTACCTACAATGAGCAGTTCTTC. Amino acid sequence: CASTPMIGRTYNEQFF.

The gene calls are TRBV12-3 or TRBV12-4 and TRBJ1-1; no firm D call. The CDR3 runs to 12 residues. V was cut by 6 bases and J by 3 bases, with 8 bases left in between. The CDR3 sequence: CASRSPYTEAFF. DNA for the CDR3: TGTGCCAGCAGATCACCTTACACTGAAGCTTTCTTT.